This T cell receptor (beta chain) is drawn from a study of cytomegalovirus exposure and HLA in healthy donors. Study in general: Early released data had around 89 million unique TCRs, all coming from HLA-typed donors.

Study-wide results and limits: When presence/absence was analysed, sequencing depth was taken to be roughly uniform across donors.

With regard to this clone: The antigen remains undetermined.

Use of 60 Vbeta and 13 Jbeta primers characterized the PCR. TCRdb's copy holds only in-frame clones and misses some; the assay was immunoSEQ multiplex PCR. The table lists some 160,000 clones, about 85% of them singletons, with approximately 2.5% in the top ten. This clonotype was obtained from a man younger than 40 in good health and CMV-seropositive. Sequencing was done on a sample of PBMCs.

The CDR3 DNA reads as TGTGCCAGCTCACCGGGGACTAGCGCCTACGAGCAGTACTTC. Protein sequence: CASSPGTSAYEQYF. The V and J genes are TRBV18 and TRBJ2-7; 10 bases are a match to TRBD2. Looked up from germline, CDR1 is KGHSH and CDR2 is LQKENI. The CDR3 is 14 residues long. V dropped 3 bases and J dropped 2; count of bases not matched to a gene: 1.